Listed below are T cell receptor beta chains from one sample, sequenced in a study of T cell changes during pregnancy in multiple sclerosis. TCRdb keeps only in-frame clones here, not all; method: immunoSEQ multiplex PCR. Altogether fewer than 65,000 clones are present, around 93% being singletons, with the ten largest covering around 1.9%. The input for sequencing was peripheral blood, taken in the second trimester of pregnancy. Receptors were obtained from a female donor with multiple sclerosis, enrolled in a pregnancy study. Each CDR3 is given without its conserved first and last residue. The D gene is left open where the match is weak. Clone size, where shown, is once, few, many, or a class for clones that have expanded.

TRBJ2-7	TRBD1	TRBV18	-	ASSQRVDRDENEQY
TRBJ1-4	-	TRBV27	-	ASSSLTAARNEKLF
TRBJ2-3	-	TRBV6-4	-	ASSEEGEGDTQY
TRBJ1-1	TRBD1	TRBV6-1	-	ASSPMTGTEAF
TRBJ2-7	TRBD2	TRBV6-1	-	ASSALYWREIDEQY
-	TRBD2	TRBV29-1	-	SVTGGGTYEQY
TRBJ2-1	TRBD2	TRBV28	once	ASSRTSALPYNEQF
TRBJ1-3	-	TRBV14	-	ASSPRQVIIGNTIY
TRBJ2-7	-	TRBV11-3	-	ASSSRVSSYEQY
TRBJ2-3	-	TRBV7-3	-	ASSLNALDTQY
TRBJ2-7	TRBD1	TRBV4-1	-	ASSQETVPGQGSEQY
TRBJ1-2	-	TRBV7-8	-	ASSLAGVLLDGYT
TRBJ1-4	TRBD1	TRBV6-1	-	ASSEGTGSTNEKLF
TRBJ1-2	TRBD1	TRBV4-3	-	ASSQDYRTGGRGYT
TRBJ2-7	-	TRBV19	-	ASSNGRANSYEQY
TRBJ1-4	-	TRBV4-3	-	ASSQDRWQRNEKLF
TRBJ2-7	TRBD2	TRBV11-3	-	ASSSPGLGSSYEQY
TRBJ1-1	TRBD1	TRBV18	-	ASSPRDRANTEAF
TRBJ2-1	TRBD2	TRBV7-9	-	ASSLYRTSRDEQF
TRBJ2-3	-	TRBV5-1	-	ASSLGPGSTDTQY
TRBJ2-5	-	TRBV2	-	ASSEFGGASDTQY
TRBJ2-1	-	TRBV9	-	ASSVTGSSYNEQF
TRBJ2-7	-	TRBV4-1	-	ASSQAEDSYEQY